This T cell receptor beta chain derives from a study of OX40 agonist ivuxolimab in advanced cancers. Turning to the overall study: Ivuxolimab, which targeted the costimulatory receptor OX40 (CD134), was an agonistic, fully human IgG2 monoclonal antibody. Intravenous ivuxolimab was administered to patients every 2 weeks at six dose levels: 0.01, 0.1, 0.3, 1.5, 3 and 10 mg/kg. The purpose of peripheral TCRbeta sequencing was to test whether ivuxolimab changed TCR sequence diversity and led to clonal T-cell expansion. Partial responses were achieved by three dose-escalation patients, of whom one had hepatocellular carcinoma and two had cutaneous melanoma. The paper describes the monotherapy dose-escalation part (N of about 47 patients) of the phase I trial of ivuxolimab. In the dose-escalation cohort, approximately 83% of patients were male, and the mean age was approximately 60 years with a range of roughly 20 to 79. Of the roughly 53 patients in dose escalation, some 20 had hepatocellular carcinoma, about 15 had melanoma, 9 had renal cell carcinoma and 9 had head and neck cancer. Patients were allowed to have had prior anti-PD-1, anti-PD-L1 or anti-CTLA-4 therapy, and less than 45% of the dose-escalation patients had previously received checkpoint inhibitors.

To sequence the TCRbeta CDR3 region, genomic DNA was isolated from the sorted cells. The immunoSEQ Assay was used to sequence the TCRbeta CDR3 regions. TCRdb provides this immuneACCESS table in a form limited to in-frame rearrangements. Some clones are lacking; in checked studies, under half of them reflect an unresolved V gene, and why the rest are absent is not known. This sample is represented by approximately 35,000 clones; roughly three quarters of them were singletons. Over 8.5% of the sample is in the top ten clones. Remarks on this clone: The clone's antigen remains unknown. No base qualities exist here, and no much larger clone lies one base off it.

Patients with a history of autoimmune disease or receiving systemic immunosuppression were excluded from the trial. Peripheral blood for TCR sequencing was collected from all dose cohorts at baseline, on cycle 4 day 1, and on cycle 7 day 1. Samples were obtained from an open-label, multicenter, first-in-human phase I dose-escalation trial of ivuxolimab. The trial enrolled adults with locally advanced or metastatic head and neck squamous cell, hepatocellular, melanoma or renal cell carcinoma. CD4+ and CD8+ T cells were sorted separately from peripheral blood before TCR sequencing. The germline V gene sets CDR1 to SGHTA and CDR2 to FQGTGA. Germline trimming amounts to 5 bases on V and 7 bases on J, with 8 as the count of junction bases outside the gene matches. Including the terminal cysteine and phenylalanine, the CDR3 comprises 15 residues. Left in the record is the CDR3 DNA by itself, 45 bases read in frame from the first base.

What the research found in general, with its limitations: After ivuxolimab, expanded clones were on average more numerous among CD8+ T cells than among CD4+ T cells. The antigen specificity of the peripheral T cells that underwent clonal expansion was not determined. At doses of 0.1 to 3.0 mg/kg, clonal expansion of both CD4+ and CD8+ blood T cells was observed from baseline to week 6. Partial responders in the 0.1-3.0 mg/kg groups had among the lowest normalized peripheral clonal expansion, especially among CD8+ T cells. Low levels of normalized T-cell clonal expansion were also seen in some patients who did not respond.

Sequences were derived from CD4+ or CD8+ T cells sorted from blood, sampled in a trial of the OX40 agonist ivuxolimab. The chain employs TRBV7-3 and TRBJ2-2; 9 bases in the middle match TRBD1. This receptor was taken from an adult with an advanced solid tumor such as melanoma, head and neck, liver or kidney cancer. The DNA reads as follows: TGTGCCAGCAGCCCCGGGACAGGGTCAGGCGGGGAGCTGTTTTTT. Its product reads: CASSPGTGSGGELFF.